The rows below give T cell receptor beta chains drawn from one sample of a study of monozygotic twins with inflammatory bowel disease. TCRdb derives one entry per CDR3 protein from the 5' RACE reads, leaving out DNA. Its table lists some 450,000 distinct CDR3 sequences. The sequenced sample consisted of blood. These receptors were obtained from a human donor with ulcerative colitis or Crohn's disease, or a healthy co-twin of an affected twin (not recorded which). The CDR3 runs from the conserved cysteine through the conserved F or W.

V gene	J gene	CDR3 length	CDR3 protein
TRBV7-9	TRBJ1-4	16	CASSLALGQANEKLFF
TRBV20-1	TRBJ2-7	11	CSATDRGEQYF
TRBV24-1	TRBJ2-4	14	CATTWSSGGDIQYF
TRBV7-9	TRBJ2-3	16	CASSPLAGVITDTQYF
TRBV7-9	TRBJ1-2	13	CASSLPDSYGYTF
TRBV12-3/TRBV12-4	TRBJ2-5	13	CASSAHRVETQYF
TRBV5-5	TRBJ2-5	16	CASSLEGTFRGETQYF
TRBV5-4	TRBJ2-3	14	CASSPGVWDGTQYF
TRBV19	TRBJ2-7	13	CATRRPGSEEPYF
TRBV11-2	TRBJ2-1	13	CASSSIIGSEQFF
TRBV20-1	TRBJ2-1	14	CSAGKTSRYNEQFF
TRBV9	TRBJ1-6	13	CASSGAGGSPLHF
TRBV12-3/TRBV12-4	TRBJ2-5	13	CASSFVREATQYF
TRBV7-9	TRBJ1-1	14	CASSASKAYTEAFF
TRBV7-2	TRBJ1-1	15	CASSAYTAMNTEAFF
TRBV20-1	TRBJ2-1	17	CSATRLAGGSSYNEQFF
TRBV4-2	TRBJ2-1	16	CASSQDGGGAGNEQFF
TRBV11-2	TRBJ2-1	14	CASSPTSDYNEQFF
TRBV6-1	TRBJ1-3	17	CASSLTGQGFAGNTIYF
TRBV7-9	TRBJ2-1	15	CASSRTSGASNEQFF
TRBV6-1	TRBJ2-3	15	CASSQRGGRTDTQYF
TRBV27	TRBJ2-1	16	CASSSEYRGWNLEQFF
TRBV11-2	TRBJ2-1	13	CASSPPILAEQFF
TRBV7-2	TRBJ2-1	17	CASSLSGTSGSFNEQFF
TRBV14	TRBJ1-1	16	CASSQVYNPGYTEAFF
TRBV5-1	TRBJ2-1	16	CASSLAQSGSYNEQFF